This entry concerns a single T cell receptor beta chain. A read error may account for a junction end that differs from germline. The same CDR3 also results from other DNA sequences found in this sample. These data are taken from a study of blood T cell repertoires in COVID-19. Libraries were prepared by immunoSEQ multiplex PCR; TCRdb keeps only in-frame clonotypes and omits some of them. The data show about 300,000 clones, around 86% seen once. The CDR3 runs 15 residues. CDR1 is SGHTA and CDR2 is FQGNSA in the germline V gene. The receptor's source is a woman between 50 and 59 years old with acute or convalescent COVID-19. Sequencing was performed on peripheral blood. The rearrangement joins TRBV7-2 to TRBJ2-1, with a possible D match to TRBD2 (6 bases). The CDR3 bases are TGCGCCAGCAGCTTACCGGGACTCGAACGCAATGAGCAGTTCTTC. Protein: CASSLPGLERNEQFF.